The entry below describes one TCR beta chain. The antigen is unknown. The entry originates in a study of beta chain features in type 1 diabetes. The overall study: The patient and healthy donor groups were comparable for age, gender and cell yields. Study outcomes and limitations: Researchers report that Type 1 diabetes patients had moderately but significantly shorter TCRB CDR3s across all four CD4+ subsets.

The CDR3 covers 16 residues. Germline V gives CDR1 SGHAT, CDR2 FQDESV (reference sequence). Trimming took off 0 bases at V and 4 bases at J, with 12 bases between the two ends. Of the isolated RNA, all was reverse transcribed, and so the sequenced material was expressed TCRB transcripts. TCRdb keeps only in-frame clones here, not all; method: immunoSEQ multiplex PCR. Found here are some 370,000 clones, around 10% of them singletons; the top ten hold 0.45% to 0.65%. The V and J genes are TRBV11-1 and TRBJ2-2; D perhaps matches TRBD2 (5 bases). The sample was central memory CD4+ T cells from blood. This receptor was identified in a man aged 25-45 years with type 1 diabetes. The CDR3 region is CASSLALRRGTGELFF. CDR3 DNA: TGTGCCAGCAGCTTAGCCCTCCGTCGGGGCACCGGGGAGCTGTTTTTT.